This note documents a single TCR beta chain sequence. Its antigen is not identified. The PCR was carried out with 60 Vbeta primers and 13 Jbeta primers. Under the authors' procedure: Unique TCR beta chains numbered around 80 million in a later analysis, with around 11 million shared. Only in-frame clones appear in the TCRdb table, and some are missing; sequencing was by immunoSEQ multiplex PCR. V and J calls and clone size come straight from that table; D and trimming were deduced from the DNA. The sample records around 130,000 clones, around 77% being singletons. The sample comes from a study of cytomegalovirus exposure and HLA in healthy donors. Notes on the study in general: Most TCR beta V segments were productive about 90% or about 30% of the time in an earlier analysis.

Trimming took 3 bases from V and 6 from J; bases not matched to a gene: 8. The CDR3 extends over 15 amino acids. Germline lookup yields CDR1 LNHDA and CDR2 SQIVND (reference sequence). The origin of this receptor is an older woman in good health and CMV-seronegative. Sequenced material: PBMCs. The chain carries TRBV19 and TRBJ1-5; 7 bases align to TRBD1. The CDR3 DNA reads TGTGCCAGTAGTATCCGAAGGGGGCCCGGTCAGCCCCAGCATTTT. This encodes CASSIRRGPGQPQHF.